This T cell receptor beta chain derives from a study of T cell repertoires in cytomegalovirus infection. About the study: From public TCR beta signatures came an indication of both CMV infection and matching HLA type.

Germline lookup yields CDR1 MNHEY and CDR2 SVGEGT. The CDR3 runs 16 residues. V was pared by 5 bases and J by 5 bases, with 21 bases between. General study findings and limits: The response measured ex vivo was dominated by TCR beta clonotypes (HLA-C-restricted and CMV-specific). Adding up the frequency of public TCR beta families identified people who carried CMV plus the relevant HLA.

TCRdb called the reads again in MiXCR, with one record for every CDR3 protein. The table includes around 100,000 distinct CDR3 sequences, about 17% detected once. Ten or more counts support this clonotype. Its antigen is still unknown. V usage is TRBV6-2 or TRBV6-3 and J usage is TRBJ1-1; tentatively, D is TRBD1 (5 bases). Source material: PBMCs. This TCR was recovered from a human donor in good health (CMV status not recorded). Some clones in this sample may be carry-over from other donors' samples. CDR3 DNA: TGTGCCAGCAGTCCTGGACCTAGGGGTAAAGGAACTGAAGCTTTCTTT. Its protein product is CASSPGPRGKGTEAFF.